The next 8 T cell receptor beta chains were all read from a single sample in a study of T cell responses to AZD1222 COVID-19 vaccine. The repertoire was sequenced with immunoSEQ multiplex PCR; TCRdb's copy has only in-frame clones and lacks some. The sample lists approximately 100,000 clones; over 75% were seen once. Sample: peripheral blood, taken on day 0 of AZD1222 vaccination. These receptor sequences come from an adult in good health.

The chain recombines TRBV9 with TRBJ2-3; D perhaps matches TRBD1 (6 bases). This CDR3 contains 14 residues. In germline, CDR1 is SGDLS, CDR2 YYNGEE. V was shortened by 0 bases and J by 6 bases, with 11 bases between the two germline ends. CDR3 amino acids: CASSVAQGRDTQYF. DNA of the CDR3: TGTGCCAGCAGCGTAGCACAGGGTAGGGATACGCAGTATTTT.

This chain links TRBV29-1 with TRBJ2-1; D is uncertain. V was clipped by 6 bases and J by 4 bases, with 7 bases between them. This CDR3 has 11 amino acids. Per the germline V gene, CDR1 is SQVTM and CDR2 is ANQGSEA. The CDR3 nucleotides are TGCAGCGTAATAAGATACAATGAGCAGTTCTTC. Translation gives CSVIRYNEQFF.

The V gene is TRBV28, the J gene TRBJ1-1, with 7 bases identical to TRBD1. This CDR3 is built from 15 residues. Germline V gene sequence: CDR1 MDHEN, CDR2 SYDVKM. With 3 bases clipped from V and 4 bases from J, the junction kept 8 bases outside the gene matches. CDR3 loop: CASSLQGVGGTEAFF. The CDR3 nucleotides read TGTGCCAGCAGTTTGCAGGGGGTTGGGGGCACTGAAGCTTTCTTT. The full variable domain, in which reference TRBV28 and TRBJ1-1 provide the parts outside the CDR3, is DVKVTQSSRYLVKRTGEKVFLECVQDMDHENMFWYRQDPGLGLRLIYFSYDVKMKEKGDIPEGYSVSREKKERFSLILESASTNQTSMYLCASSLQGVGGTEAFFGQGTRLTVV.

The genes are TRBV5-1 and TRBJ2-2; D is unresolved. Germline V gene sequence: CDR1 SGHRS, CDR2 YFSETQ. This CDR3 spans 14 amino acids. V lost 3 bases to trimming and J lost 5 bases, with 11 bases between them. The CDR3 coding sequence is TGCGCCAGCAGCTCCTTTCTTAGAACCGGGGAGCTGTTTTTT. This gives the protein CASSSFLRTGELFF.

The chain is built from TRBV7-9 and TRBJ1-5; a possible D gene is TRBD1 (6 bases). This CDR3 region has 17 residues. V shed 2 bases and J shed 2 bases, with 16 bases lying between them. Germline V gene data show CDR1 as SEHNR and CDR2 as FQNEAQ (reference sequence). The DNA of the CDR3 is TGTGCCAGCAGCTTAAGTGGCAGGGGAAAAGGCAATCAGCCCCAGCATTTT. Its protein product is CASSLSGRGKGNQPQHF.

The rearrangement links TRBV10-1 to TRBJ2-7; 7 bases map to TRBD2. CDR1 and CDR2 (germline): WNHNN, SYGVQD (reference sequence). This CDR3 comprises 13 residues. Losses at the gene ends were 6 bases for V and 3 bases for J; bases not matched to a gene: 5. The CDR3 region is CASSLAEGYEQYF. In DNA form, the CDR3 reads TGCGCCAGCAGCCTAGCGGAAGGCTACGAGCAGTACTTC.

This clone was found once. The chain uses TRBV19 and TRBJ2-2; D remains ambiguous. CDR3 size: 14 residues. Per germline, CDR1 LNHDA and CDR2 SQIVND (reference sequence). V shed 0 bases and J shed 4 bases, with 6 bases lying between them. The chain's CDR3 is CASSIDLSTGELFF. CDR3 DNA sequence: TGTGCCAGTAGTATAGATCTGAGCACCGGGGAGCTGTTTTTT.

The chain is built from TRBV29-1 and TRBJ1-2, with a possible D match to TRBD1 (6 bases). This CDR3 comprises 10 residues. V gave up 5 bases and J gave up 11 bases, with 12 bases separating them. In germline, CDR1 is SQVTM, CDR2 ANQGSEA. As DNA, the CDR3 is TGCAGCGTTCGGGAAGGGGGGTACACCTTC. This sequence encodes CSVREGGYTF.